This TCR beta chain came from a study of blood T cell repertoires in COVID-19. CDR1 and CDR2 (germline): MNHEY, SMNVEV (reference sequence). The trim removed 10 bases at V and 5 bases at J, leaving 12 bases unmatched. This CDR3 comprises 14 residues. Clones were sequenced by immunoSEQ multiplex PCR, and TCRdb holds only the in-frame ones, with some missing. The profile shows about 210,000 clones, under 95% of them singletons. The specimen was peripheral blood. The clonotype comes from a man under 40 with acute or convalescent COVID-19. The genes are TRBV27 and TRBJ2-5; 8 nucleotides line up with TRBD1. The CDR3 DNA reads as TGTGCCACCAGCCGGGACAGGCCCCCTGAGACCCAGTACTTC. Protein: CATSRDRPPETQYF.